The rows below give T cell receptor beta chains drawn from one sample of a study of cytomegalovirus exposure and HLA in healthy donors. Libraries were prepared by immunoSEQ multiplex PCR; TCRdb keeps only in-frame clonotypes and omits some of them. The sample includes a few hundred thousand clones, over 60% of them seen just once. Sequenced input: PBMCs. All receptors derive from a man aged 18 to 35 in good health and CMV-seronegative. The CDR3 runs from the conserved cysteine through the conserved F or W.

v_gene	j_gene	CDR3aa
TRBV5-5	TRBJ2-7	CASSLLLAGSYEQYF
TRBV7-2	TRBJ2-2	CASSSGQITGELFF
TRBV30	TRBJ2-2	CAWSAPSGRALGELFF
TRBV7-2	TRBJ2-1	CASSQRTSGKGLFF
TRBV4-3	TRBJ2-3	CASSQSTYPSTDTQYF
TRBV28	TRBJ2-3	CASSLYGTEVLDTQYF
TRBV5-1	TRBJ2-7	CASSLTSGRASSYEQYF
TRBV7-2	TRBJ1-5	CASSIQGHSNQPQHF
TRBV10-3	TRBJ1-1	CAISDRGGTEAFF
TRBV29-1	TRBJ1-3	CSAESVGAGNTIYF
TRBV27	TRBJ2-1	CASSPLGSSYNEQFF
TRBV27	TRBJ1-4	CASSSGTRGFNEKLFF
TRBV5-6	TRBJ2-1	CASSTRGTGAEGIYNEQFF
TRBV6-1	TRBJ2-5	CASSESLAGVEETQYF
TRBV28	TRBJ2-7	CASSWTGYEQYF
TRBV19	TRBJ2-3	CAGSEYTGGPSEDTQYF
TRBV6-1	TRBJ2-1	CASSGASGSYNEQFF
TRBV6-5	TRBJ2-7	CASSTDRERVWEQYF
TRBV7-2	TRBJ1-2	CASSHDSYYGYTF
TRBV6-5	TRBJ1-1	CASSYSQANTEAFF
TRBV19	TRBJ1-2	CASSIDAGIGYGYTF
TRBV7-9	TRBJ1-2	CASSFTADYGYTF
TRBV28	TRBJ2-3	CASSLGGYTDTQYF
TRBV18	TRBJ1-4	CASSPPTGEMKKLFF
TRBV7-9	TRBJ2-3	CASSPRGGVTDTQYF
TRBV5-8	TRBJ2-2	CASSPLDRGTGELFF
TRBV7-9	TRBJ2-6	CASSFSTVRSSGANVLTF
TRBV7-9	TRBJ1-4	CASSLIDEKLFF
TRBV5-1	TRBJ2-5	CASSWDSPKETQYF
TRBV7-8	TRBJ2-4	CASSLKVAGGLGNIQYF
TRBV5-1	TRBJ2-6	CASSPYQGGTGANVLTF
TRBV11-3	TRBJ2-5	CASSLDGEGQETQYF
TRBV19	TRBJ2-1	CASLALRDSNEQFF
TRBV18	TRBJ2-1	CASSPGAGRANEQFF
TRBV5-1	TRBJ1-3	CASSLGYRASGNTIYF
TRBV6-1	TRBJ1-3	CASSSGGGGVYTIYF
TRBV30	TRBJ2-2	CAWSVLGATGELFF
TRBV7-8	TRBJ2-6	CASSARDMISGANVLTF
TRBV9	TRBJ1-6	CASSAGTSYNSPLHF
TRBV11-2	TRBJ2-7	CASSFGGAYEQYF
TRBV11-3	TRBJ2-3	CASRSSLTDTQYF
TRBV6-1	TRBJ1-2	CASSRTETSNGYTF
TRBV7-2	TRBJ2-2	CASSLPRSAGYTGELFF
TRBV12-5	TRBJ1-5	CASSPGQGSNQPQHF
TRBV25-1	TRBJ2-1	CASSPGLPSKQFF
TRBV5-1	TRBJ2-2	CASSHSGRGTGELFF
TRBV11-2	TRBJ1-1	CASSKGGTEAFF
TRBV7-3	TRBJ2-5	CASSPGGRSQETQYF
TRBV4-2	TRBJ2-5	CASAGETQYF
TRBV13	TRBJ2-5	CASSLGLAGARFGETQYF